Each of the 8 T cell receptor beta chains below was sequenced from the same sample in a study of blood T cell repertoires in COVID-19. Generated by immunoSEQ multiplex PCR, the TCRdb table keeps only in-frame clones and is missing some. The data show about 220,000 clones, more than 70% seen once. The material sequenced was peripheral blood. The receptor set was obtained from a woman older than 75 with acute or convalescent COVID-19.

The gene calls are TRBV6-1 and TRBJ2-7, with 8 positions matching TRBD1. Germline loops: CDR1 MNHNS, CDR2 SASEGT. This CDR3 region has 19 residues. After removal of 2 bases from V and 2 bases from J, the junction contained 17 bases not matched to a gene. The CDR3, as DNA: TGTGCCAGCAGTGAAAGAGGGGGACAGGTCGCGCGTCCTGCCTACGAGCAGTACTTC. Encoded protein: CASSERGGQVARPAYEQYF.

V usage is TRBV7-9 and J usage is TRBJ1-1; D is possibly TRBD1 (5 bases). This CDR3 spans 13 amino acids. Germline CDR1 reads SEHNR; CDR2 reads FQNEAQ (reference sequence). V was trimmed by 5 bases and J by 5 bases, leaving 12 bases between them. CDR3 residues: CASSVGTLTEAFF. The CDR3 bases are TGTGCCAGCAGCGTCGGGACTCTTACTGAAGCTTTCTTT.

This rearrangement joins TRBV28 to TRBJ1-2; the D gene is possibly TRBD1 (5 bases). Germline assignment: CDR1 MDHEN and CDR2 SYDVKM. The CDR3 totals 18 residues. Trimming removed 2 bases from V and 0 bases from J, with 19 bases in between. The CDR3 sequence is CASSLGGISPGTNYGYTF. The DNA of the CDR3 is TGTGCCAGCAGTTTAGGGGGGATAAGCCCCGGAACTAACTATGGCTACACCTTC.

The sample holds a few counts of this clone. This chain uses TRBV7-9 with TRBJ2-2, with TRBD1 matching 7 bases. With 2 bases clipped from V and 4 bases from J, the junction kept 7 bases outside the gene matches. The germline V gene has CDR1 SEHNR and CDR2 FQNEAQ (reference sequence). The length of the CDR3 is 16 residues. This chain's CDR3 is CASSLLRGPGTGELFF. CDR3 DNA: TGTGCCAGCAGCTTACTTAGGGGGCCGGGCACCGGGGAGCTGTTTTTT. Variable domain in full (rest from reference TRBV7-9 and TRBJ2-2): DTGVSQNPRHKITKRGQNVTFRCDPISEHNRLYWYRQTLGQGPEFLTYFQNEAQLEKSRLLSDRFSAERPKGSFSTLEIQRTEQGDSAMYLCASSLLRGPGTGELFFGEGSRLTVL.

Concerning this clone: Within the sample, other DNA sequences also encode this same CDR3. V usage is TRBV3-1 (or the pseudogene TRBV3-2) and J usage is TRBJ2-3; 14 bases map to TRBD2. J was trimmed by 5 bases and V by 3 bases; bases with no gene match: 1. Germline CDR1 and CDR2: LGHDT and YNNKEL (reference sequence). The CDR3 is made up of 15 amino acids. CDR3 coding DNA: TGTGCCAGCAGCCAGGGGACTAGCGGGAGAGATACGCAGTATTTT. It codes for CASSQGTSGRDTQYF.

The genes are TRBV13 and TRBJ2-7; D might be TRBD2 (6 bases). This CDR3 comprises 14 residues. V lost 5 bases to trimming and J lost 3 bases, with 14 bases between them. Germline V gene lookup returns CDR1 PRHDT and CDR2 FYEKMQ (reference sequence). The DNA for the CDR3 is TGTGCCAGCAGCCCCAGGGAGGACAACTACGAGCAGTACTTC. This gives the protein CASSPREDNYEQYF.

This rearrangement joins TRBV19 to TRBJ1-5, with 7 bases that match TRBD1. The CDR3 is made up of 16 amino acids. Unmatched junction bases numbered 9, after V lost 7 bases and J lost 0 bases. Germline CDR1 LNHDA, CDR2 SQIVND (reference sequence). The CDR3 nucleotides read TGTGCCAGTAAGGGTGGGACAGCCCCTAGCAATCAGCCCCAGCATTTT. Residues: CASKGGTAPSNQPQHF.

J is TRBJ2-3 and V is TRBV6-1; TRBD1 is a possible D gene (5 bases). The CDR3 is 16 amino acids. From germline, CDR1 is MNHNS and CDR2 SASEGT. The ends were cut back, 2 bases at V and 2 bases at J, with 14 bases in the middle. DNA of the CDR3: TGTGCCAGCAGTGAATTGTCGGTGGGGCCCACAGATACGCAGTATTTT. Translated, it gives CASSELSVGPTDTQYF.